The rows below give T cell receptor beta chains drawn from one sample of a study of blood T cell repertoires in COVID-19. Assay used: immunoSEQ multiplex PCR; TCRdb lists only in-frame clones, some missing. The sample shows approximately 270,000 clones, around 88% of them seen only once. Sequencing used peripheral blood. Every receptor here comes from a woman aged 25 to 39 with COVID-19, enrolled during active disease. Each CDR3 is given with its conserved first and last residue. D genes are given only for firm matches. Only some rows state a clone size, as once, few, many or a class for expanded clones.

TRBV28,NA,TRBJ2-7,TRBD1,CASSGTGYEQYF,TGTGCCAGCTCCGGGACAGGCTACGAGCAGTACTTC
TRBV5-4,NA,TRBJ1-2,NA,CASSLGGGLGSLYGYTF,TGTGCCAGCAGCTTGGGGGGAGGGTTGGGATCCCTCTATGGCTACACCTTC
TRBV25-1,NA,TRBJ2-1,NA,CASSESGDYNEQFF,TGTGCCAGCAGTGAATCAGGGGACTACAATGAGCAGTTCTTC
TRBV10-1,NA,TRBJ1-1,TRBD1,CARLETGMNTEAFF,TGCGCCAGGTTAGAGACAGGGATGAACACTGAAGCTTTCTTT
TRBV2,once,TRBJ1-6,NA,CASSEDSPHSPLHF,TGTGCCAGCAGTGAAGACAGTCCTCATTCACCCCTCCACTTT
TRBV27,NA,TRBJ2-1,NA,CASSPWTITDEQFF,TGTGCCAGCAGTCCATGGACTATTACGGATGAGCAGTTCTTC
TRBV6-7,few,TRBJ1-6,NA,CASCSQGNSPLHF,TGTGCCAGCTGTTCCCAGGGCAATTCACCCCTCCACTTT
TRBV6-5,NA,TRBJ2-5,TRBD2,CASSSGGWDETQYF,TGTGCCAGCAGTTCGGGGGGGTGGGACGAGACCCAGTACTTC
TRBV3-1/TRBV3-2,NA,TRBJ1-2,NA,CASSQDRTESTF,TGTGCCAGCAGCCAAGATCGGACAGAAAGCACCTTC
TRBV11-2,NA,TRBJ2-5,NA,CASSLSPGRGLETQYF,TGTGCCAGCAGCTTATCCCCCGGGAGGGGGCTGGAGACCCAGTACTTC
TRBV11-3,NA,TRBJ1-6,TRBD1,CASRTGTGRNSPLHF,TGTGCCAGCAGAACCGGGACAGGGAGAAATTCACCCCTCCACTTT
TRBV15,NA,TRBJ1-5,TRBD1,CATSRTDRGRVGQPQHF,TGTGCCACCAGCAGGACGGACAGGGGGCGAGTGGGTCAGCCCCAGCATTTT
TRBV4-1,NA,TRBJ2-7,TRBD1,CASSQDLGTGLYF,TGCGCCAGCAGCCAAGATCTAGGGACAGGTTTGTACTTC
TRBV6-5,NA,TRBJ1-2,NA,CASSYSSSYGYTF,TGTGCCAGCAGTTACTCTAGTAGTTATGGCTACACCTTC
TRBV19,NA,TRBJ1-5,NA,CASSMEAQPQHF,TGTGCCAGTAGTATGGAGGCACAGCCCCAGCATTTT
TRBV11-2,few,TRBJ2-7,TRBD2,CASSLVASGDYPYEQYF,TGTGCCAGCAGCTTAGTGGCTAGCGGGGACTACCCCTACGAGCAGTACTTC
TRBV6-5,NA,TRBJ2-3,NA,CASSYRGTTTDTQYF,TGTGCCAGCAGTTACAGGGGGACCACCACAGATACGCAGTATTTT
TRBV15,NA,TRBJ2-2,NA,CATKGAGASNTGELFF,TGTGCCACCAAAGGGGCAGGGGCTTCGAACACCGGGGAGCTGTTTTTT
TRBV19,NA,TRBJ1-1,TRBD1,CASSRTGAGDTEAFF,TGTGCCAGTTCCCGGACAGGGGCGGGGGACACTGAAGCTTTCTTT
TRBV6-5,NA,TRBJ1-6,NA,CATGTIENSPLHF,TGTGCCACCGGGACAATAGAGAATTCACCCCTCCACTTT
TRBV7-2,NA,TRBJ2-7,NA,CASSLATDYEQYF,TGTGCCAGCAGCTTAGCCACAGATTACGAGCAGTACTTC
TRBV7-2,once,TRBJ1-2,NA,CASSLVRRANYGYTF,TGTGCCAGCAGCTTAGTACGGAGAGCTAACTATGGCTACACCTTC
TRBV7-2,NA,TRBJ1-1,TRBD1,CASSSGTGAEAFF,TGTGCCAGCAGCTCAGGGACAGGCGCTGAAGCTTTCTTT
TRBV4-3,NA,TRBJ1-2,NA,CASSLGRPRLNYGGYTF,TGCGCCAGCAGCCTGGGGCGTCCCCGGCTTAACTATGGCGGCTACACCTTC
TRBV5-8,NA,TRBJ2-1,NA,CASSVGRQAYNEQFF,TGTGCCAGCAGCGTAGGGAGACAGGCTTACAATGAGCAGTTCTTC
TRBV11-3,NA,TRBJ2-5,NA,CASSLRSGSETQYF,TGTGCCAGCAGCTTACGATCAGGGTCAGAGACCCAGTACTTC
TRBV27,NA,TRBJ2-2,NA,CASTSVQATNTGELFF,TGTGCCAGCACGAGTGTGCAGGCGACGAACACCGGGGAGCTGTTTTTT
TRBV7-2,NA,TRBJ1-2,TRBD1,CASSPPGQGAGYGYTF,TGTGCCAGCAGCCCTCCGGGACAGGGGGCGGGCTATGGCTACACCTTC
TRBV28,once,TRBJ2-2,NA,CASSFPLVRGALANTGELFF,TGTGCCAGCAGTTTCCCATTAGTCAGGGGAGCACTCGCGAACACCGGGGAGCTGTTTTTT
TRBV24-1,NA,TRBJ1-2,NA,CATSDFYRPNYGYTF,TGTGCCACCAGTGATTTTTACAGACCGAACTATGGCTACACCTTC
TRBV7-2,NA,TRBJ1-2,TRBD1,CASSSAGTALYGYTF,TGTGCCAGCAGCTCGGCTGGGACAGCCTTATATGGCTACACCTTC
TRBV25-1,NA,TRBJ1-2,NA,CASSESLVVRGYTF,TGTGCCAGCAGTGAATCGCTTGTAGTGCGGGGCTACACCTTC
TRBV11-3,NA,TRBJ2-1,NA,CASSLDQGQNNEQFF,TGTGCCAGCAGCTTAGATCAAGGACAGAACAATGAGCAGTTCTTC
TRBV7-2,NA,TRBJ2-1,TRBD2,CASSFFERGGQFF,TGTGCCAGCAGCTTCTTCGAGCGGGGGGGGCAGTTCTTC
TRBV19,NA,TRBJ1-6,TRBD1,CASSIEDRGNSPLHF,TGTGCCAGTAGTATAGAGGACAGGGGCAATTCACCCCTCCACTTT
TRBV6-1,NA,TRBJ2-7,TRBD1,CASSEAWTGWYF,TGTGCCAGCAGTGAAGCCTGGACAGGGTGGTACTTC
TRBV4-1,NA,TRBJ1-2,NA,CASSQGLRVRANGYTF,TGCGCCAGCAGCCAAGGGCTCAGGGTAAGGGCTAATGGCTACACCTTC
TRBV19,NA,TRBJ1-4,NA,CASTAREGANEKLFF,TGTGCCAGTACCGCGCGGGAGGGCGCTAATGAAAAACTGTTTTTT
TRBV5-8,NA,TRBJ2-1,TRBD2,CASSGLAGSFFSYNEQFF,TGTGCCAGCAGCGGACTAGCGGGGAGCTTCTTCTCCTACAATGAGCAGTTCTTC
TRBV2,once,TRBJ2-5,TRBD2,CASSGPGLATRETQYF,TGTGCCAGCAGTGGCCCGGGACTAGCTACTCGAGAGACCCAGTACTTC
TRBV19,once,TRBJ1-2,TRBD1,CASRPGTGSSYGYTF,TGTGCCAGTAGGCCCGGGACAGGGAGTTCCTATGGCTACACCTTC
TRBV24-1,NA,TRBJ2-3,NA,CATEGQGAADTQYF,TGTGCCACGGAGGGCCAAGGGGCGGCAGATACGCAGTATTTT
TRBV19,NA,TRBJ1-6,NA,CASSKEEGVSRLIGYNSPLHF,TGTGCCAGTAGTAAAGAGGAAGGGGTGAGCCGGCTCATCGGTTATAATTCACCCCTCCACTTT
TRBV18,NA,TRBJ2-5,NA,CASSRGLEETQYF,TGTGCCAGCTCCCGGGGTTTAGAAGAGACCCAGTACTTC
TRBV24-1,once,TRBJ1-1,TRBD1,CATSDRDSGVNTEAFF,TGTGCCACCAGTGATCGGGACAGCGGAGTGAACACTGAAGCTTTCTTT
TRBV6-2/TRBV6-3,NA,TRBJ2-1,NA,CASSYPAGVGQFF,TGTGCCAGCAGTTACCCGGCAGGGGTGGGGCAGTTCTTC
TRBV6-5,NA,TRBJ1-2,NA,CASRLVENYGYTF,TGTGCCAGCAGACTCGTCGAAAACTATGGCTACACCTTC
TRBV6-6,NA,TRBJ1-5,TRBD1,CASSLSGTGTLNQPQHF,TGTGCCAGCAGTCTTTCCGGGACAGGGACGCTCAATCAGCCCCAGCATTTT
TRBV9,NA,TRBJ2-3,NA,CASSARQKRTDTQYF,TGTGCCAGCAGCGCCCGACAGAAACGAACAGATACGCAGTATTTT
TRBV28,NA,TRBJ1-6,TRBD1,CASSGGGSPNSPLHF,TGTGCCAGCAGTGGAGGGGGCAGCCCGAATTCACCCCTCCACTTT
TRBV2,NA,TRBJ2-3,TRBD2,CASSPTSGRGDTQYF,TGTGCCAGCAGTCCCACCAGTGGGAGGGGTGATACGCAGTATTTT
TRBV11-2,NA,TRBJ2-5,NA,CASSARPGLEQETQYF,TGTGCCAGCAGCGCCAGACCGGGACTCGAACAAGAGACCCAGTACTTC
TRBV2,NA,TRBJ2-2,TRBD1,CASSQRQGSGELFF,TGTGCCAGCAGCCAACGACAGGGTAGCGGGGAGCTGTTTTTT
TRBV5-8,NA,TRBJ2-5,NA,CASSLGASAPEQETQYF,TGTGCCAGCAGCCTCGGCGCTAGCGCCCCAGAACAAGAGACCCAGTACTTC
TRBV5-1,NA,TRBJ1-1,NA,CASSLNGGANTNTEAFF,TGCGCCAGCAGCTTGAATGGGGGCGCGAATACGAACACTGAAGCTTTCTTT
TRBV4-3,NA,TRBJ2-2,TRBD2,CASSLHPRGEGLGGELFF,TGCGCCAGCAGCCTCCACCCCCGGGGGGAGGGCCTTGGGGGGGAGCTGTTTTTT
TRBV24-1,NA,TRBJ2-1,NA,CATSDYRGEQFF,TGTGCCACCAGTGATTATCGGGGTGAGCAGTTCTTC